The count of the clone carrying this TCR beta chain is one. V shed 0 bases and J shed 6 bases, with 17 bases lying between them. Germline CDR1 reads MGHRA; CDR2 reads YSYEKL. The CDR3 loop spans 16 amino acids. Clones were read by immunoSEQ multiplex PCR, and TCRdb kept only the in-frame ones, dropping some. The sample gives around 90,000 clones, 94% of which show up once; more than 0.2% is in the top ten. This sample was taken from a study of technical replicates of blood from several donors. The chain joins TRBV4-1 to TRBJ1-1; D possibly corresponds to TRBD1 (6 bases). The clonotype comes from a human donor in good health. Sequencing was performed on T cells isolated from PBMCs. CDR3 residues: CASSQDGLGGAPEAFF. The DNA for the CDR3 is TGCGCCAGCAGCCAAGACGGGTTGGGGGGGGCCCCTGAAGCTTTCTTT.